The 24 T cell receptor beta chains listed next were all sequenced from one sample in a study of blood T cell repertoires in COVID-19. Libraries were prepared by immunoSEQ multiplex PCR; TCRdb keeps only in-frame clonotypes and omits some of them. The sample lists almost 250,000 clones; roughly 82% were seen once. Sequencing input: peripheral blood. The receptor source for this set is a woman aged 80 or over with COVID-19, enrolled during active disease.

The rearrangement links TRBV28 to TRBJ1-1; D possibly corresponds to TRBD1 (5 bases). Germline CDR1 MDHEN, CDR2 SYDVKM. CDR3 length: 15 residues. V was pared by 10 bases and J by 1 base, with 19 bases between. The CDR3 here is CATRPGDRSNTEAFF. The CDR3 DNA sequence: TGTGCCACTCGCCCGGGGGATAGATCGAACACTGAAGCTTTCTTT.

The chain is built from TRBV15 and TRBJ1-1; D is perhaps TRBD1 (6 bases). The V gene's germline CDR1 is LNHNV and CDR2 YYDKDF (reference sequence). The CDR3 is 17 amino acids. V lost 5 bases and J lost 0, with 19 bases in between. DNA for the CDR3: TGTGCCACCAGCTATATTACAGGGAACTGGATGAACACTGAAGCTTTCTTT. This translates into CATSYITGNWMNTEAFF.

This chain uses TRBV7-9 with TRBJ2-3, with D perhaps TRBD1 (6 bases). The CDR3 spans 14 residues. V was shortened by 5 bases and J by 1 base, with 10 bases between the two germline ends. Germline V gives CDR1 SEHNR, CDR2 FQNEAQ (reference sequence). The CDR3 loop reads CASSPRTGTDTQYF. CDR3 in DNA: TGTGCCAGCAGCCCGCGGACAGGCACAGATACGCAGTATTTT.

This clone was counted only a few times. This sequence joins TRBV2 and TRBJ1-4; D is possibly TRBD1 (6 bases). The V end was cut by 3 bases, the J end by 8 bases, with 13 bases between. The V gene's germline CDR1 is SNHLY and CDR2 FYNNEI. The CDR3 has 14 residues. The CDR3 here is CASSDGPTGEKLFF. The CDR3 coding sequence is TGTGCCAGCAGTGATGGACCCACAGGGGAAAAACTGTTTTTT. Full variable domain (remainder filled in from reference TRBV2 and TRBJ1-4): EPEVTQTPSHQVTQMGQEVILRCVPISNHLYFYWYRQILGQKVEFLVSFYNNEISEKSEIFDDQFSVERPDGSNFTLKIRSTKLEDSAMYFCASSDGPTGEKLFFGSGTQLSVL.

The chain couples TRBV12-3 or TRBV12-4 to TRBJ1-2, with D perhaps matching TRBD1 (5 bases). V dropped 5 bases and J dropped 8 bases, with 15 bases sitting between them. The CDR3 is 13 residues long. The CDR3 DNA reads as TGTGCCAGCAGTACTCGGGGGACGCTGGGCTACACCTTC. Its translation is CASSTRGTLGYTF.

The chain carries TRBV4-1 and TRBJ1-2, with TRBD1 matching over 8 bases. The CDR3 covers 15 residues. The germline V gene encodes CDR1 MGHRA and CDR2 YSYEKL. V was clipped by 2 bases and J by 4 bases; unmatched bases: 6. CDR3 sequence reads: CASSQSQGAPYGYTF. Written as DNA, the CDR3 is TGCGCCAGCAGCCAATCCCAGGGGGCCCCCTATGGCTACACCTTC.

V is TRBV28 and J is TRBJ2-7; weak D call: TRBD1 (6 bases). The V and J ends lost 6 bases and 0 bases respectively, with 15 bases between them. The germline CDR1 and CDR2 sequences are MDHEN and SYDVKM. The CDR3 has 15 amino acids. CDR3 coding DNA: TGTGCCAGCAGCGAGGCCGGGACATCCTCCTACGAGCAGTACTTC. Translation gives CASSEAGTSSYEQYF.

The V call is TRBV28, the J call TRBJ1-1; 7 bases match TRBD1. The length of the CDR3 is 13 residues. With V trimmed by 8 bases and J by 5 bases, 8 bases remained unmatched. Per germline, CDR1 MDHEN and CDR2 SYDVKM. The CDR3 DNA sequence: TGTGCCAGCGGAATCACAGGGGAAACTGAAGCTTTCTTT. Its protein is CASGITGETEAFF.

This clone came up once. The chain joins TRBV19 to TRBJ2-1; D is undetermined. Trimming removed 5 bases from V and 5 bases from J, with 7 bases in between. Germline values: CDR1 LNHDA, CDR2 SQIVND (reference sequence). There are 12 residues in the CDR3. The CDR3 region is CASSPGNNEQFF. DNA of the CDR3: TGTGCCAGTAGTCCAGGAAACAATGAGCAGTTCTTC.

J is TRBJ1-2 and V is TRBV5-1, with D possibly TRBD1 on 5 matching bases. V lost 5 bases and J lost 8, with 13 bases in between. The CDR3 extends over 12 amino acids. CDR1 is SGHRS and CDR2 is YFSETQ in the germline V gene. The CDR3 reads CASRGTSGGYTF. The CDR3, as DNA: TGCGCCAGCAGAGGGACTTCTGGGGGCTACACCTTC.

The V and J genes are TRBV5-1 and TRBJ1-1, with a tentative D call TRBD1 (5 bases). V was trimmed by 1 base and J by 0 bases, leaving 16 bases between them. Germline V lookup: CDR1 SGHRS, CDR2 YFSETQ. The CDR3 has 17 residues. Here the CDR3 reads CASSLNGQGSVNTEAFF. For the CDR3, the DNA is TGCGCCAGCAGCTTGAATGGGCAGGGATCCGTGAACACTGAAGCTTTCTTT.

The rearrangement links TRBV12-5 to TRBJ1-2; D is perhaps TRBD1 (6 bases). Germline values: CDR1 LGHNT, CDR2 FRNRAP. V was cut by 0 bases and J by 6 bases, with 11 bases left in between. CDR3 length equals 14 residues. CDR3 loop: CASGLVGQIDGYTF. Written as DNA, the CDR3 is TGTGCTAGTGGTTTGGTAGGACAGATCGATGGCTACACCTTC. Using reference TRBV12-5 and TRBJ1-2 for the parts outside the CDR3, the full variable domain is DARVTQTPRHKVTEMGQEVTMRCQPILGHNTVFWYRQTMMQGLELLAYFRNRAPLDDSGMPKDRFSAEMPDATLATLKIQPSEPRDSAVYFCASGLVGQIDGYTFGSGTRLTVV.

This clone has more than one count but fewer than ten. The chain uses TRBV28 and TRBJ1-4; 7 nucleotides agree with TRBD1. V lost 6 bases to trimming and J lost 2 bases; unmatched junction nucleotides: 3. Germline V gene data show CDR1 as MDHEN and CDR2 as SYDVKM. The CDR3 has 14 residues. CDR3 sequence: CASRTTGTNEKLFF. The CDR3 region has the DNA TGTGCCAGCAGGACGACAGGGACTAATGAAAAACTGTTTTTT.

The gene calls are TRBV18 and TRBJ1-3; D perhaps matches TRBD1 (6 bases). V shed 4 bases and J shed 0 bases, with 16 bases lying between them. The CDR3 consists of 17 residues. CDR1 is KGHSH, CDR2 LQKENI, per germline. CDR3 sequence: CASSLLSRGDSGNTIYF. DNA for the CDR3: TGTGCCAGCTCACTCCTTTCCAGGGGTGACTCTGGAAACACCATATATTTT.

The rearrangement joins TRBV3-1 (or the pseudogene TRBV3-2) to TRBJ1-4, with no clear D. The CDR3 extends over 15 amino acids. Trimming shortened V by 0 bases and J by 8 bases, and 13 bases separated the two germline ends. Germline loops: CDR1 LGHDT, CDR2 YNNKEL (reference sequence). This CDR3 is CASSQDNLNGEKLFF. The CDR3 nucleotides are TGTGCCAGCAGCCAAGATAACCTCAACGGGGAAAAACTGTTTTTT.

This chain joins TRBV2 and TRBJ1-2; tentatively, D is TRBD1 (6 bases). Germline V gene lookup returns CDR1 SNHLY and CDR2 FYNNEI. Trimming left V 1 base short and J 3 bases short, with 12 bases between. The CDR3 runs to 15 residues. The CDR3 coding sequence is TGTGCCAGCAGTGAAGGGGGGCAGTCTGACTATGGCTACACCTTC. Protein sequence: CASSEGGQSDYGYTF.

The chain uses TRBV5-4 and TRBJ1-5; D gene uncertain. Germline CDR1 is SGHNT and CDR2 is YYREEE (reference sequence). V lost 4 bases to trimming and J lost 3 bases, with 5 bases between them. The CDR3 runs 12 residues. The CDR3 is CASSTNNQPQHF. CDR3 coding DNA: TGTGCCAGCAGCACTAACAATCAGCCCCAGCATTTT.

The gene calls are TRBV10-3 and TRBJ1-1; possibly TRBD1 for D (5 bases). The CDR3 is made up of 14 amino acids. The V end was cut by 3 bases, the J end by 0 bases, with 8 bases between. Germline CDR1 reads ENHRY; CDR2 reads SYGVKD. CDR3 region: CAISDQGLNTEAFF. CDR3 sequence (DNA): TGTGCCATCAGTGATCAGGGATTGAACACTGAAGCTTTCTTT.

The chain employs TRBV4-3 and TRBJ2-2; 11 bases fit TRBD2. This CDR3 is 16 amino acids long. The ends lost 0 bases at V and 4 bases at J; junction bases unmatched: 1. The germline V gene encodes CDR1 LGHNA and CDR2 YSLEER. The CDR3 loop is CASSQDSGGATGELFF. The CDR3, as DNA: TGCGCCAGCAGCCAAGATAGCGGGGGGGCCACCGGGGAGCTGTTTTTT.

This chain uses TRBV6-5 with TRBJ2-1, with 10 bases aligning to TRBD2. After removal of 8 bases from V and 8 bases from J, the junction contained 6 bases not matched to a gene. The CDR3 covers 13 residues. The germline CDR1 and CDR2 sequences are MNHEY and SVGAGI. The CDR3 sequence is CASRASGGYEQFF. DNA of the CDR3: TGTGCCAGCCGGGCTAGCGGGGGCTATGAGCAGTTCTTC.

The V gene is TRBV12-3 or TRBV12-4, the J gene TRBJ2-7; the D gene is possibly TRBD1 (5 bases). The CDR3 totals 12 residues. V was trimmed by 3 bases and J by 12 bases, leaving 15 bases between them. The CDR3 reads CASSFPHRQLYF. The CDR3 coding sequence is TGTGCCAGCAGTTTCCCCCACAGACAGCTGTACTTC.

The chain links TRBV6-2 or TRBV6-3 to TRBJ2-5; tentative D call: TRBD2 (7 bases). CDR1 is MNHEY, CDR2 SVGEGT, per germline. The CDR3 is 15 residues long. The ends were cut back, 6 bases at V and 4 bases at J, with 18 bases in the middle. CDR3 DNA: TGTGCCAGCAGCAGGTGGGGGGGGCGAGGAGAGACCCAGTACTTC. Protein: CASSRWGGRGETQYF.

This clone was recorded only once. The chain recombines TRBV14 with TRBJ1-4, with TRBD1 identical over 8 bases. Germline CDR1 and CDR2: SGHDN and FVKESK. This CDR3 has 15 amino acids. Germline trimming cut 4 bases from V and 8 bases from J; bases unmatched to any gene: 9. The chain's CDR3 is CASSLYLGQVEKLFF. The DNA of the CDR3 is TGTGCCAGCAGCCTTTATTTGGGACAGGTCGAAAAACTGTTTTTT.

The genes are TRBV7-6 and TRBJ2-2, with D possibly being TRBD1 (6 bases). Per germline, CDR1 SGHVS and CDR2 FNYEAQ. CDR3 length: 15 amino acids. V was shortened by 3 bases and J by 3 bases, with 11 bases between the two germline ends. DNA for the CDR3: TGTGCCAGCAGCTTCGAGGACAGCCACACCGGGGAGCTGTTTTTT. This gives the protein CASSFEDSHTGELFF.